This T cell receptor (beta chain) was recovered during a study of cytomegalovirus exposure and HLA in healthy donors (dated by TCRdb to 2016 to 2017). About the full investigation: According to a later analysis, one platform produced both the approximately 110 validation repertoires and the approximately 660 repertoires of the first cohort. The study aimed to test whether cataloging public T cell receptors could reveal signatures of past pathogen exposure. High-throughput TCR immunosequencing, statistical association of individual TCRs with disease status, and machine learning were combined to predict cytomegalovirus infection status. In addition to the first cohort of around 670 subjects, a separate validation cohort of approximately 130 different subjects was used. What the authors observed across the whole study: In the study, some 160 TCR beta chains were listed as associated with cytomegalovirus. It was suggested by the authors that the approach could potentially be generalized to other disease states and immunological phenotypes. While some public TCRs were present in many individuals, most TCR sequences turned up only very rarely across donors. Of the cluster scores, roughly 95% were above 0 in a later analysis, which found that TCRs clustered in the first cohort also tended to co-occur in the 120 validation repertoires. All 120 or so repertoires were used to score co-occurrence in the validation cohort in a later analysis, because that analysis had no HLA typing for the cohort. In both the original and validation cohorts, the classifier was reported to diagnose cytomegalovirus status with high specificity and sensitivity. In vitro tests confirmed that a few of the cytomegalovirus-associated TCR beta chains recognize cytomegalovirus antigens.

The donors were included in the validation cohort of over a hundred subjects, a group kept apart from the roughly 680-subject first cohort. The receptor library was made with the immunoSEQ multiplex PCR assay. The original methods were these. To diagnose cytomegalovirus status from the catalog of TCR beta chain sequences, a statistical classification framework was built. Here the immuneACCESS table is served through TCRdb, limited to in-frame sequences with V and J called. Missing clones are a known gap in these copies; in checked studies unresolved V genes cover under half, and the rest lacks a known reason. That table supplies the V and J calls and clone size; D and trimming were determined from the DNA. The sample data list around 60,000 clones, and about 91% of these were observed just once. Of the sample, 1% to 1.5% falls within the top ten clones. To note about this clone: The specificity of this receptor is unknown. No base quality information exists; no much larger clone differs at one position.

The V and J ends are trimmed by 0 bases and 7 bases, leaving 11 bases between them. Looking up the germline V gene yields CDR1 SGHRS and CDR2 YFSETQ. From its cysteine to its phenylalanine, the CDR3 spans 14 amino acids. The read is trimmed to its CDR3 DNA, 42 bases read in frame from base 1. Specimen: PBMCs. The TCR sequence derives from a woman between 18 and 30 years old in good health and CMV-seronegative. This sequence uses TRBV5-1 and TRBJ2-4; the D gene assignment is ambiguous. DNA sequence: TGCGCCAGCAGCTTGGAATGGTATAGTAACATTCAGTACTTC. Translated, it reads CASSLEWYSNIQYF.